At least ten counts were recorded for the clone carrying this T cell receptor (beta chain). The record originates from a study of T-cell reconstitution after alpha-beta-depleted transplantation in children. It was with unique molecular identifiers that the TCRbeta library was prepared. TCRdb reanalysed the PCR reads using MiXCR and keeps one entry per CDR3 protein. The sample contains nearly 400,000 distinct CDR3 sequences, roughly 22% of which appear only once. This CDR3 has 12 residues. The V end was cut by 8 bases, the J end by 4 bases, with 14 bases between. Germline CDR1 DFQATT, CDR2 SNEGSKA (reference sequence).

The chain uses TRBV20-1 and TRBJ1-2; TRBD1 is a possible D gene (6 bases). Sequencing used PBMCs from the stem cell graft donor, obtained from the stem cell graft. The source of this sequence is a human donor who donated a stem cell graft to a child with acute myeloid leukemia. The DNA of the CDR3 is TGCAGTCCGGAGAGGGGGACCTATGGCTACACCTTC. This gives the protein CSPERGTYGYTF.